These T cell receptor beta chains were read from a single sample in a study of OX40 agonist ivuxolimab in advanced cancers. This table comes from immunoSEQ multiplex PCR, and its TCRdb copy is limited to in-frame clones, with some not included. The sample has more than 90,000 clones; around 85% are singletons. The source material was CD4+ or CD8+ T cells sorted from blood, sampled in a trial of the OX40 agonist ivuxolimab. These receptor sequences come from an adult with an advanced solid tumor such as melanoma, head and neck, liver or kidney cancer. Both conserved end residues are part of each CDR3. The D gene is left open where the match is weak. Expanded clones are given a class, and other clones once, few, many or no size at all.

clone size	V gene	J gene	D gene	CDR3 length	CDR3 protein	CDR3 DNA
.	TRBV28	TRBJ1-2	.	12	CASSLIGSGYTF	TGTGCCAGCAGTTTAATAGGGAGTGGCTACACCTTC
.	TRBV6-6	TRBJ1-1	.	13	CASSYGPNTEAFF	TGTGCCAGCAGTTATGGTCCGAACACTGAAGCTTTCTTT
.	TRBV28	TRBJ1-6	TRBD1	13	CASQDRARSPLHF	TGTGCCAGCCAGGACAGGGCCAGGTCACCCCTCCACTTT
.	TRBV7-2	TRBJ1-1	.	14	CASSPLPPTGEAFF	TGTGCCAGCAGCCCACTACCCCCGACAGGCGAGGCTTTCTTT
few	TRBV29-1	TRBJ2-5	.	12	CSVGTGRETQYF	TGCAGCGTTGGGACGGGGAGAGAGACCCAGTACTTC
.	TRBV15	TRBJ1-1	.	16	CATSRDLAQANTEAFF	TGTGCCACCAGCAGAGATCTAGCACAGGCGAACACTGAAGCTTTCTTT
.	TRBV4-2	TRBJ2-6	TRBD1	18	CASSRSTGALSGANVLTF	TGTGCCAGCAGCCGATCGACAGGGGCACTCTCTGGGGCCAACGTCCTGACTTTC
.	TRBV2	TRBJ2-7	.	14	CASSTPVVSYEQYF	TGTGCCAGCAGTACTCCGGTTGTCTCCTACGAGCAGTACTTC
.	TRBV7-2	TRBJ2-7	.	15	CASSSVVGQPYEQYF	TGTGCCAGCAGTTCAGTCGTAGGCCAGCCCTACGAGCAGTACTTC
.	TRBV28	TRBJ2-2	TRBD2	14	CASSPGLATGELFF	TGTGCCAGCAGTCCCGGACTAGCAACCGGGGAGCTGTTTTTT
.	TRBV4-2	TRBJ1-1	.	14	CASSQVGGNTEAFF	TGTGCCAGCAGCCAAGTGGGAGGGAACACTGAAGCTTTCTTT
.	TRBV2	TRBJ2-3	.	14	CASRRRLETDTQYF	TGTGCCAGCAGACGGCGACTGGAGACAGATACGCAGTATTTT
.	TRBV29-1	TRBJ1-2	.	12	CVGVWGSYGYTF	TGCGTGGGGGTGTGGGGGTCCTATGGCTACACCTTC
.	TRBV7-2	TRBJ2-3	TRBD2	17	CASSLGSGGGYTDTQYF	TGTGCCAGCAGCTTAGGTAGCGGGGGTGGGTACACAGATACGCAGTATTTT
.	TRBV7-2	TRBJ1-2	.	15	CASSLGGQPTYGYTF	TGTGCCAGCAGCTTAGGAGGACAGCCAACCTATGGCTACACCTTC
.	TRBV15	TRBJ2-1	TRBD2	20	CATSRDWTKMTSRAYNEQFF	TGTGCCACCAGCAGAGATTGGACGAAAATGACTAGCCGGGCCTACAATGAGCAGTTCTTC
few	TRBV11-2	TRBJ1-4	.	18	CASSLDLMWGRTNEKLFF	TGTGCCAGCAGCTTAGATTTAATGTGGGGTAGAACTAATGAAAAACTGTTTTTT
.	TRBV4-1	TRBJ2-5	TRBD1	17	CASSQDRGKTSGETQYF	TGCGCCAGCAGCCAGGACAGGGGGAAAACGTCCGGGGAGACCCAGTACTTC
.	TRBV11-2	TRBJ1-1	.	11	CASSLRNEAFF	TGTGCCAGCAGCCTCCGAAATGAAGCTTTCTTT
once	TRBV27	TRBJ1-6	TRBD1	14	CASSPDRENSPLHF	TGTGCCAGCAGCCCCGACAGGGAAAATTCACCCCTCCACTTT
.	TRBV7-2	TRBJ2-5	TRBD2	14	CASSQAAGQETQYF	TGTGCCAGCAGCCAGGCAGCGGGACAAGAGACCCAGTACTTC